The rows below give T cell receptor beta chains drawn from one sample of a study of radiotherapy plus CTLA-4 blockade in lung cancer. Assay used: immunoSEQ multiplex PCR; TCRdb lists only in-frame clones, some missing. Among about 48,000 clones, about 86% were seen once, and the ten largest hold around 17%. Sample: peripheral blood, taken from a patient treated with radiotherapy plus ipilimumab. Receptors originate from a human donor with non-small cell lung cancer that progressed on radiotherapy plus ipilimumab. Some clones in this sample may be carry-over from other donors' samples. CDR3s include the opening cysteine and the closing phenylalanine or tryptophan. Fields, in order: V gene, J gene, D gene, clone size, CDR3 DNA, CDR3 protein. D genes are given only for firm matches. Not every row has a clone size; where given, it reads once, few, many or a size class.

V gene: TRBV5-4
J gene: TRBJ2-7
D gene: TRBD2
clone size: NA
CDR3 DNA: TGTGCCAGCAGCAGGGGGACTAGCGGATCCTACGAGCAGTACTTC
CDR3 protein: CASSRGTSGSYEQYF

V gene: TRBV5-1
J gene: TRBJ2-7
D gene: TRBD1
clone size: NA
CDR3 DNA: TGCGCCAGCAGACAGACGGAGACAGGGGGCGAGCAGTACTTC
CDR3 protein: CASRQTETGGEQYF

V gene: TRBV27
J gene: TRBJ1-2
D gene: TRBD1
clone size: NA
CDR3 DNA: TGTGCCAGCAGTTTCCTTTTTCCGCAGACAGGGAACTATGGCTACACCTTC
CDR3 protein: CASSFLFPQTGNYGYTF

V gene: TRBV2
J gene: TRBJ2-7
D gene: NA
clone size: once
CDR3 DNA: TGTGCCAGCAGGCGCGAGACCGGACTCCCTGGGCAGTACTTC
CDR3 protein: CASRRETGLPGQYF

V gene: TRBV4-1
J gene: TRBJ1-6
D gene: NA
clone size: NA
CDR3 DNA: TGCGCCAGCAGCCAAGAGCAGCAGGGTATGACACTTGGTTCACCCCTCCACTTT
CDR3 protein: CASSQEQQGMTLGSPLHF

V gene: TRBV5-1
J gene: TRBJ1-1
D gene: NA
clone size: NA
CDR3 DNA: TGCGCCAGCAGCATATCGGGACAAAAAGCTTTCTTT
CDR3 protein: CASSISGQKAFF

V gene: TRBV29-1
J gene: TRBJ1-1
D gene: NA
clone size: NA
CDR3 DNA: TGCAGCGTTGCTAGGCGCCCTGAAGCTTTCTTT
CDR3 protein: CSVARRPEAFF

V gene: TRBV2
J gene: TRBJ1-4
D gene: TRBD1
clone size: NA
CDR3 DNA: TGTGCCAGCACAGGACAGGGGGAAGGGGAAAAACTGTTTTTT
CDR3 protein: CASTGQGEGEKLFF

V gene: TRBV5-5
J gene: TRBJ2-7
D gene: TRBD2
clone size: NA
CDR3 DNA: TGTGCCAGCAGCTTGGCCTCAGCGGGAGACTACGAGCAGTACTTC
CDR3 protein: CASSLASAGDYEQYF

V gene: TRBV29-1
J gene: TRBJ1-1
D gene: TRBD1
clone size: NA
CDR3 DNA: TGCAGCGTTGCAGGGGGCGCCGGGGCTTTCTTT
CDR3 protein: CSVAGGAGAFF

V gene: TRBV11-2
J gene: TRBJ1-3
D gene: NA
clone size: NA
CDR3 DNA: TGTGCCAGCAGCCCTCAGACACCCTCGCTCTCTGGAAACACCATATATTTT
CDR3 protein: CASSPQTPSLSGNTIYF

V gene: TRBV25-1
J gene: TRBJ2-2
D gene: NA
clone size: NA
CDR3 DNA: TGTGCCAGCAGTGAAAGGGGTAGGCAGGCCGGGGAGCTGTTTTTT
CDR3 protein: CASSERGRQAGELFF

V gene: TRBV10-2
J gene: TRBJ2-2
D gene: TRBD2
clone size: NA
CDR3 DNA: TGCGCCAGCACGGTGGCAGGGAGGGCCGGGGAGCTGTTTTTT
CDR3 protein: CASTVAGRAGELFF

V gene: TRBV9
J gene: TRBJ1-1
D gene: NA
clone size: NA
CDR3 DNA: TGTGCCAGCAGCGTAGAGGGTCAGGGCGGCACTGAAGCTTTCTTT
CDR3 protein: CASSVEGQGGTEAFF

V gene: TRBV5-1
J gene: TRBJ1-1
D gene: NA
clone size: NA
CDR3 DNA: TGCGCCAGCATTACAGGGACGGGGAACACTGAAGCTTTCTTT
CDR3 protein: CASITGTGNTEAFF

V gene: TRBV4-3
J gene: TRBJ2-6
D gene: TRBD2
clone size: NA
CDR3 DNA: TGCGCCAGCAGCCAGGACCTACTAGCGGGAGTGCCTGGGGCCAACGTCCTGACTTTC
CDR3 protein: CASSQDLLAGVPGANVLTF

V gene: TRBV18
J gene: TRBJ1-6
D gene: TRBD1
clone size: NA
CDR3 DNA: TGTGCCAGCTCTGACAGGGGGCGAAATTCACCCCTCCACTTT
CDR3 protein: CASSDRGRNSPLHF

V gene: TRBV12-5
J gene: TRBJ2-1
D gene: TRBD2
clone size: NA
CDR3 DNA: TGTGCTAGTGGTTTGGTATTGGGTAGCGGGAGCCCTGAGCAGTTCTTC
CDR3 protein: CASGLVLGSGSPEQFF